This T cell receptor beta chain was sequenced for a study of blood T cells in healthy people across ages (dated by TCRdb to the mid-2010s). About the full investigation: In model experiments, template switching captured roughly one uniquely barcoded TCR beta cDNA molecule for every two T cells. To track age-related changes in TCR beta repertoire diversity, the study relied on deep sequencing normalized with unique cDNA molecular identifiers. Donors were grouped into four age groups: young (average about 15 years), middle-aged (39), aged (roughly 67) and long-lived (around 82). The study analyzed two additional independent replicas of 1 million unique cDNA reads from the same blood draw for two donors, one aged 18 to 30 and one aged 80 or older. The full study reports these points: Since profiling was done on bulk unsorted PBMCs, naive and antigen-experienced compartments could not be conclusively compared. Observed TCR beta diversity per million T cells fell roughly linearly with age, and a significant reduction was already apparent by age approximately 41. There was a strong correlation between observed TCR beta diversity and the percentage of naive T cells measured by flow cytometry. Donor CMV infection status was unknown, potentially confounding age-related changes in expanded clonotypes. Estimates of total diversity from one million sequenced T cells were regarded as lower bounds and underestimates. Compared with the aged group, more naive CD4+ T cells, fewer expanded clones and increased TCR diversity were shown by the long-lived group, suggesting age selection.

Comment on this clonotype: What this receptor recognizes is not known. Base qualities are not recorded, but no much larger clone differs from it by a single base.

The donors were around 39 Caucasian individuals from Russia, aged roughly 6 to 100 years, who were systemically healthy. Approximately 9.7 milliliters of peripheral blood were drawn from each donor into EDTA-treated Vacutainer tubes. Ficoll-Paque density-gradient centrifugation was used to isolate PBMCs, with at least 6.5 million obtained per sample. Trizol reagent was used to extract total RNA from PBMCs, with at least 5.5 micrograms per sample. For every donor, an aliquot of PBMCs went through flow cytometry to measure the percentages of naive CD45RAhigh/CD27high T cells. Library prep was done by 5' RACE. Sequencing used an Illumina HiSeq 2500. A second PCR of about 6 to 11 cycles was performed with a sample-barcoded 5' primer and a J-beta primer mix. A template-switch 5' adaptor carrying 12 random nucleotides introduced a unique molecular identifier onto each TCR beta cDNA molecule. Each sample yielded at least 3 million CDR3-containing paired-end reads. First-strand cDNA was synthesized from all RNA with the Mint cDNA synthesis kit, primed by a TRBC-specific oligonucleotide. All cDNA was treated with uracil-DNA glycosylase and then went through a first 18-cycle PCR with the universal primers M1SS and BC2_uni_R. Per the authors' processing: Each sample was normalized by randomly selecting 1 million high-quality reads, each carrying a distinct molecular identifier. Instead of being binned into consensus sequences, reads with shared molecular identifiers were discarded. CDR3 identification, clonotype clustering and error correction used MiTCR with a Q25 quality threshold and the strictest error-elimination algorithm. A nonparametric unseen species model with Euler transformation was used to estimate a lower bound on total TCR beta diversity. TCRdb ran its own pipeline on the public reads, namely fastp trimming at Q25 and MiXCR clone calling, and kept in-frame beta chains. Entries that share a CDR3 protein sequence are merged under the most common genes and DNA. TCRdb, rather than the study authors, made the V and J calls. This sample lists 450,000 to 600,000 distinct CDR3 sequences; around 27% were detected once. The top ten clonotypes cover under 4.5% of the sample.

V sheds 7 bases and J sheds 4 bases, leaving 10 bases between their ends. Spanning cysteine to phenylalanine, the CDR3 consists of 12 amino acids. Just the 36-base CDR3 DNA is kept, in frame starting at base 1. CDR1 and CDR2, looked up from the germline V gene, are MGHDK and SYGVNS. The same specimen was also included in a second study, on T cells of mothers and their children. The second study also describes: Donors were nine systemically healthy Caucasian individuals: three mothers and their six children. cDNA synthesis consumed the entire amount of extracted RNA, loaded at 1.5 ug RNA in each 15 ul reaction. Sample barcodes and 2-4 random nucleotides were added via the M1S primer in the second PCR. Each mother yielded over 9.5 million TCR beta CDR3 reads and each child 2.5 million to 3 million reads. Thymic selection similarly shapes TCR recombination output in related and unrelated pairs, with minor effect from inherited differences. Normalized repertoire overlap was always found to be slightly, but never significantly, higher in related mother-child pairs than in unrelated mother-child pairs. Persistent microchimeric T cell clones were not detected, at a sensitivity of 95 to 100 clones per million clonotypes. The study used deep NGS to compare TCR beta repertoires of mothers and children, seeking features distinguishing related mother-child pairs from unrelated individuals. On average, the children were about 10 +/- 4 years old, while the mothers were roughly 36 +/- 4 years old. After adapter ligation was performed with NEBNext reagents, the libraries were sequenced on an Illumina HiSeq 2000 with 100+100 nt paired-end reads. To avoid cross-contamination, the mother libraries and the child libraries were prepared a month apart and sequenced in separate runs. Between roughly 500,000 and 2,300,000 distinct TCR beta clonotypes were identified per donor. Naive TCR beta clonotypes were estimated from low-frequency clonotypes matched to each donor's FACS-determined naive share, without sorting.

The V and J genes are TRBV25-1 and TRBJ1-2; the D segment cannot be called with confidence. Sequencing was done on a sample of blood. This TCR was recovered from a boy aged 2 to 10 in good health. The DNA is TGTGCCAGCACCCCCTTCGCCTATGGCTACACCTTC. The encoded protein is CASTPFAYGYTF.